The 20 T cell receptor beta chains below all came from one sample that was sequenced in a study of T cells in Graves' hyperthyroidism and ophthalmopathy. RNA transcripts served as the template for amplifying TCR beta CDR3 regions. TCR CDR3 regions were first amplified by RT-PCR with HTBI primers. TCRdb recomputed calls from the multiplex PCR reads with MiXCR, one row per CDR3 protein. The sample includes about 270,000 distinct CDR3 sequences, approximately 24% of them seen just once. Sequenced sample: blood. Every receptor here comes from a woman in her thirties or forties with Graves' ophthalmopathy.

This clonotype showed up many times. J is TRBJ2-7 and V is TRBV6-1, with D unresolved. The germline V gene encodes CDR1 MNHNS and CDR2 SASEGT. The CDR3 loop spans 15 amino acids. The V end was cut by 6 bases, the J end by 2 bases, with 17 bases between. The CDR3 coding sequence is TGTGCCAGCAGAACCTATCTAGGTATAGCCTACGAGCAGTACTTC. Its protein is CASRTYLGIAYEQYF.

This clonotype occurred many times. V usage is TRBV11-1 and J usage is TRBJ1-1; a possible D gene is TRBD1 (6 bases). Germline CDR1 SGHAT, CDR2 FQDESV (reference sequence). The CDR3 is made up of 15 amino acids. V was clipped by 1 base and J by 1 base, with 10 bases between them. CDR3: CASSLEGGRNTEAFF. CDR3 sequence (DNA): TGTGCCAGCAGCTTAGAGGGGGGCAGGAACACTGAAGCTTTCTTT. Using reference TRBV11-1 and TRBJ1-1 for the parts outside the CDR3, the full variable domain is EAEVAQSPRYKITEKSQAVAFWCDPISGHATLYWYRQILGQGPELLVQFQDESVVDDSQLPKDRFSAERLKGVDSTLKIQPAELGDSAMYLCASSLEGGRNTEAFFGQGTRLTVV.

This clonotype was seen at least ten times. The chain has TRBV12-3 or TRBV12-4 and TRBJ1-1; the D is unclear. Trimming removed 3 bases from V and 3 bases from J, with 11 bases in between. The CDR3 spans 14 residues. The CDR3 region has the DNA TGTGCCAGCAGTTTGGCGCAAGCGGACACTGAAGCTTTCTTT. Translating it yields CASSLAQADTEAFF.

In its sample, this clonotype was seen many times. The J gene is TRBJ1-5, the V gene TRBV12-5; 7 bases map to TRBD1. The CDR3 has 14 amino acids. The germline gives CDR1 LGHNT, CDR2 FRNRAP. J was trimmed by 7 bases and V by 6 bases; bases with no gene match: 9. CDR3 DNA: TGTGCTAGTGGCCGGGACAGTCTCCGGCAGCCCCAGCATTTT. This sequence encodes CASGRDSLRQPQHF.

This clonotype came up many times. The chain joins TRBV28 to TRBJ1-5, with TRBD1 as a possible D gene (5 bases). This CDR3 has 15 amino acids. CDR1 MDHEN and CDR2 SYDVKM come from the germline V gene. Trimming pared 6 bases from V and 2 bases from J, leaving 14 bases between. Written as DNA, the CDR3 is TGTGCCAGCAGACCGCGGGCGACAGGCAATCAGCCCCAGCATTTT. Its protein is CASRPRATGNQPQHF.

This clonotype was detected ten times or more. J is TRBJ2-7 and V is TRBV6-5; D is uncertain. V was shortened by 2 bases and J by 0 bases, with 14 bases between the two germline ends. This CDR3 has 16 amino acids. Germline CDR1 and CDR2: MNHEY and SVGAGI. CDR3 protein: CASSYRSTGSSYEQYF. As DNA, the CDR3 is TGTGCCAGCAGTTACCGATCCACCGGTAGCTCCTACGAGCAGTACTTC.

This clonotype was observed at least ten times. The CDR3 DNA follows: TGTGCCAGCAGTAAGGACAGTGCTTACATCGCGAGCGAGCAGTACTTC. Its translation is CASSKDSAYIASEQYF. The rearrangement uses TRBV28 and TRBJ2-7; weak D call: TRBD1 (6 bases). CDR1 is MDHEN and CDR2 is SYDVKM in the germline V gene. Trimming pared 5 bases from V and 6 bases from J, leaving 23 bases between. The CDR3 has 16 residues.

This clonotype was seen many times. The rearrangement uses TRBV11-2 and TRBJ2-7, with 8 nucleotides matching TRBD1. The junction had 7 bases not matched to a gene; V was cut back by 3 bases and J by 0 bases. The CDR3 extends over 16 amino acids. CDR1 SGHAT and CDR2 FQNNGV come from the germline V gene. The chain's CDR3 is CASSFDRDRPSYEQYF. The CDR3 bases are TGTGCCAGCAGCTTCGATCGGGACAGGCCCTCCTACGAGCAGTACTTC.

A few counts support this clonotype. A clone one base away is much larger, so this may be a read error. The chain employs TRBV20-1 and TRBJ2-7; no reliable D call. The CDR3 length is 11 residues. Germline values: CDR1 DFQATT, CDR2 SNEGSKA (reference sequence). Trimming removed 2 bases at V and 12 bases at J, with 14 bases between. CDR3 sequence (DNA): TGCAGTGCTAGATTTCAGTCAAGGTGGTACTTC. This sequence encodes CSARFQSRWYF.

This clonotype was observed at least ten times. CDR3 sequence: CASRRTGGDYEQYF. The CDR3 nucleotides are TGTGCCAGCAGGCGGACAGGGGGCGACTACGAGCAGTACTTC. J is TRBJ2-7 and V is TRBV27, with TRBD1 matching 11 bases. The length of the CDR3 is 14 residues. CDR1 MNHEY and CDR2 SMNVEV come from the germline V gene (reference sequence). V gave up 6 bases and J gave up 3 bases; unmatched junction bases: 4.

The genes are TRBV3-1 and TRBJ2-5; TRBD2 agrees at 10 bases. Germline V gives CDR1 LGHDT, CDR2 YNNKEL (reference sequence). The CDR3 contains 15 residues. V lost 1 base and J lost 5; bases outside the gene matches: 4. CDR3 protein: CASSQGLAGVETQYF. The CDR3 DNA is TGTGCCAGCAGCCAAGGGCTAGCGGGAGTCGAGACCCAGTACTTC.

This clonotype was counted ten times or more. The V call is TRBV7-2, the J call TRBJ2-5; 7 bases are shared with TRBD1. Per germline, CDR1 SGHTA and CDR2 FQGNSA. The CDR3 has 14 residues. Trimming took 1 base from V and 4 from J; bases not matched to a gene: 3. The CDR3 protein is CASSLVTGRETQYF. The CDR3 nucleotides read TGTGCCAGCAGCTTAGTGACAGGGCGAGAGACCCAGTACTTC.

V and J are TRBV28 and TRBJ2-5, with D perhaps given as TRBD1 or TRBD2 (5 bases each). V was cut by 6 bases and J by 2 bases, with 19 bases left in between. This CDR3 has 16 residues. Germline lookup yields CDR1 MDHEN and CDR2 SYDVKM. Here the CDR3 reads CASSLRPGRGQETQYF. CDR3 DNA sequence: TGTGCCAGCAGCCTTAGGCCGGGACGAGGACAAGAGACCCAGTACTTC. Variable domain in full (rest from reference TRBV28 and TRBJ2-5): DVKVTQSSRYLVKRTGEKVFLECVQDMDHENMFWYRQDPGLGLRLIYFSYDVKMKEKGDIPEGYSVSREKKERFSLILESASTNQTSMYLCASSLRPGRGQETQYFGPGTRLLVL.

There are many counts of this clonotype. This chain connects TRBV7-8 to TRBJ2-5; 7 bases are shared with TRBD1. CDR1 is SGHVS and CDR2 is FQNEAQ in the germline V gene. This CDR3 has 16 residues. Trimming cost V 3 bases and J 1 base; bases outside gene matches: 8. The CDR3 sequence is CASSLRGLSFQETQYF. In DNA form, the CDR3 reads TGTGCCAGCAGCTTGAGGGGGCTATCCTTCCAAGAGACCCAGTACTTC.

This clonotype was recorded many times. V is TRBV29-1 and J is TRBJ2-7, with D perhaps matching TRBD1 (6 bases). This CDR3 region has 11 residues. The V and J ends lost 7 bases and 5 bases respectively, with 12 bases between them. Germline V CDR1 and CDR2: SQVTM, ANQGSEA. CDR3 sequence (DNA): TGCAGCGCATCAACAGGGAACGAGCAGTACTTC. Translating it yields CSASTGNEQYF.

In its sample, this clonotype was seen many times. This chain joins TRBV5-4 and TRBJ2-1; TRBD2 matches 11 bases. The CDR3 is 14 amino acids. The germline V gene has CDR1 SGHNT and CDR2 YYREEE (reference sequence). The V segment lost 2 bases and the J segment 6 bases; nucleotides outside the gene matches: 1. In DNA, the CDR3 is TGTGCCAGCAGCTTCGGGACTAGCGGCAATGAGCAGTTCTTC. Translated: CASSFGTSGNEQFF.

The chain carries TRBV6-1 and TRBJ2-7; D ambiguous. Trimming left V 2 bases short and J 5 bases short, with 16 bases between. Germline CDR1 and CDR2: MNHNS and SASEGT. This CDR3 spans 15 amino acids. The CDR3 nucleotides read TGTGCCAGCAGTGAAAGAATCCTATTGAACGACGAGCAGTACTTC. Translated: CASSERILLNDEQYF.

This clonotype has ten or more counts. V is TRBV20-1 and J is TRBJ1-3; D is ambiguous. From germline, CDR1 is DFQATT and CDR2 SNEGSKA (reference sequence). V lost 3 bases and J lost 7, with 10 bases in between. CDR3 length: 12 residues. The CDR3 reads CSASALSNTIYF. The CDR3 DNA sequence: TGCAGTGCTAGTGCCCTCTCGAACACCATATATTTT.

The J gene is TRBJ2-5, the V gene TRBV12-3 or TRBV12-4; 8 bases are a match to TRBD2. V shed 6 bases and J 3 bases; nucleotides not matched to a gene: 9. The CDR3 extends over 15 amino acids. CDR3 sequence (DNA): TGTGCCAGCAGCACGCTTAGCGGGGCTAAAGAGACCCAGTACTTC. It is translated as CASSTLSGAKETQYF.

The chain links TRBV6-2 or TRBV6-3 to TRBJ1-5; D might be TRBD1 (6 bases). Trimming pared 6 bases from V and 6 bases from J, leaving 15 bases between. This CDR3 comprises 14 residues. Germline V gives CDR1 MNHEY, CDR2 SVGEGT. Here the CDR3 reads CASSSSGGVQPQHF. The CDR3 DNA is TGTGCCAGCAGCTCGTCGGGGGGCGTTCAGCCCCAGCATTTT.